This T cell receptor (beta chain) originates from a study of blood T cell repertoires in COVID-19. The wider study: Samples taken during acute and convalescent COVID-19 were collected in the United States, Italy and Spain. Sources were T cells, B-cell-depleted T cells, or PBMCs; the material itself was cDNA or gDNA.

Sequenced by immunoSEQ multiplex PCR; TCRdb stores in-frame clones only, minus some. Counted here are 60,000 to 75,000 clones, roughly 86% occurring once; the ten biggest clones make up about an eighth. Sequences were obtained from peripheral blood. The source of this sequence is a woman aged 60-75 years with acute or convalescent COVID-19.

The CDR3 nucleotides read TGTGCCAGCAGCTTGGTCCGACTAGCGGGGCTAGGCGACACCGGGGAGCTGTTTTTT. Amino acids: CASSLVRLAGLGDTGELFF. The V and J genes are TRBV5-8 and TRBJ2-2; TRBD2 agrees at 11 bases. The CDR3 has 19 amino acids. The V gene's germline CDR1 is SGHTS and CDR2 YDEGEE. Germline trimming cut 0 bases from V and 3 bases from J; bases unmatched to any gene: 10. The full variable domain, rest sourced from reference TRBV5-8 and TRBJ2-2, is EAGVTQSPTHLIKTRGQQATLRCSPISGHTSVYWYQQALGLGLQFLLWYDEGEERNRGNFPPRFSGRQFPNYSSELNVNALELEDSALYLCASSLVRLAGLGDTGELFFGEGSRLTVL.